Listed below are T cell receptor beta chains from one sample, sequenced in a study of Ad26.COV2.S vaccination and SARS-CoV-2 variants. The data were produced by immunoSEQ multiplex PCR, yet TCRdb's version contains in-frame clones alone and is incomplete. The table has about 680,000 clones, 70% to 90% seen once; the top ten hold about 1.5%. The sequencing used peripheral blood, collected in a trial of Ad26.COV2.S vaccine versus placebo. The receptors were gathered from a person between 18 and 59 years old who received the Ad26.COV2.S COVID-19 vaccine or a placebo. Each CDR3 is given with its conserved first and last residue. Each record gives: J gene, clone size, D gene, V gene, CDR3 protein, CDR3 DNA. A D gene is named only where the DNA matches it firmly. Clone size is shown for a subset of rows, as once, few, many or a class of expanded clone.

j_call: TRBJ2-2; clone_size: -; d_call: TRBD2; v_call: TRBV5-4; cdr3_aa: CASSSPRRGAYNTGELFF; cdr3_nt: TGTGCCAGCAGCTCCCCCCGGCGGGGGGCGTATAACACCGGGGAGCTGTTTTTT
j_call: TRBJ2-5; clone_size: -; d_call: TRBD1; v_call: TRBV5-1; cdr3_aa: CASSPGTAQETQYF; cdr3_nt: TGCGCCAGCAGCCCTGGGACAGCCCAAGAGACCCAGTACTTC
j_call: TRBJ2-2; clone_size: -; d_call: -; v_call: TRBV30; cdr3_aa: CAWSVMGTAGELFF; cdr3_nt: TGTGCCTGGAGTGTAATGGGTACAGCCGGGGAGCTGTTTTTT
j_call: TRBJ1-3; clone_size: -; d_call: -; v_call: TRBV19; cdr3_aa: CASSIGPRNTIYF; cdr3_nt: TGTGCCAGTAGTATTGGGCCGAGAAACACCATATATTTT
j_call: TRBJ1-4; clone_size: -; d_call: TRBD1; v_call: TRBV4-2; cdr3_aa: CASSAGQGGEKLFF; cdr3_nt: TGTGCCAGCAGCGCGGGACAGGGAGGTGAAAAACTGTTTTTT
j_call: TRBJ2-5; clone_size: -; d_call: -; v_call: TRBV5-4; cdr3_aa: CASSQIQWGETQYF; cdr3_nt: TGTGCCAGCAGCCAAATTCAGTGGGGGGAGACCCAGTACTTC
j_call: TRBJ1-5; clone_size: -; d_call: -; v_call: TRBV15; cdr3_aa: CATSRDLGLGQPQHF; cdr3_nt: TGTGCCACCAGCAGAGATTTGGGGCTCGGTCAGCCCCAGCATTTT
j_call: TRBJ1-1; clone_size: -; d_call: TRBD1; v_call: TRBV3-1/TRBV3-2; cdr3_aa: CASSQRGQLTLGTEAFF; cdr3_nt: TGTGCCAGCAGCCAGCGGGGACAGCTGACATTGGGCACTGAAGCTTTCTTT
j_call: TRBJ1-6; clone_size: -; d_call: -; v_call: TRBV6-5; cdr3_aa: CASGYRQGNNSPLHF; cdr3_nt: TGTGCCAGCGGTTATCGCCAGGGGAATAATTCACCCCTCCACTTT
j_call: TRBJ2-7; clone_size: -; d_call: -; v_call: TRBV10-3; cdr3_aa: CAISEGTGRAYEQYF; cdr3_nt: TGTGCCATCAGTGAAGGTACGGGCAGGGCTTACGAGCAGTACTTC
j_call: TRBJ2-7; clone_size: few; d_call: -; v_call: TRBV10-1; cdr3_aa: CASSLEGKHEQYF; cdr3_nt: TGCGCCAGCAGCCTCGAAGGGAAACACGAGCAGTACTTC
j_call: TRBJ2-1; clone_size: -; d_call: TRBD2; v_call: TRBV12-5; cdr3_aa: CASGFAGTSGTLYNEQFF; cdr3_nt: TGTGCTAGTGGTTTCGCAGGGACTAGCGGTACTCTTTACAATGAGCAGTTCTTC
j_call: TRBJ1-6; clone_size: -; d_call: TRBD1; v_call: TRBV5-6; cdr3_aa: CASSLDRGNSPLHF; cdr3_nt: TGTGCCAGCAGCTTGGACAGGGGAAATTCACCCCTCCACTTT
j_call: TRBJ2-1; clone_size: -; d_call: -; v_call: TRBV27; cdr3_aa: CASSFSGISYNEQFF; cdr3_nt: TGTGCCAGCAGTTTTTCGGGAATCTCCTACAATGAGCAGTTCTTC
j_call: TRBJ1-4; clone_size: once; d_call: -; v_call: TRBV19; cdr3_aa: CASSIVPTDATNEKLFF; cdr3_nt: TGTGCCAGTAGTATAGTCCCCACAGATGCAACTAATGAAAAACTGTTTTTT
j_call: TRBJ2-1; clone_size: -; d_call: TRBD2; v_call: TRBV29-1; cdr3_aa: CSVGLAGGIWFF; cdr3_nt: TGCAGCGTTGGTCTAGCGGGAGGTATTTGGTTCTTC
j_call: TRBJ1-3; clone_size: -; d_call: -; v_call: TRBV5-4; cdr3_aa: CASSPGLGATGNTIYF; cdr3_nt: TGTGCCAGCAGCCCCGGACTGGGGGCGACAGGAAACACCATATATTTT